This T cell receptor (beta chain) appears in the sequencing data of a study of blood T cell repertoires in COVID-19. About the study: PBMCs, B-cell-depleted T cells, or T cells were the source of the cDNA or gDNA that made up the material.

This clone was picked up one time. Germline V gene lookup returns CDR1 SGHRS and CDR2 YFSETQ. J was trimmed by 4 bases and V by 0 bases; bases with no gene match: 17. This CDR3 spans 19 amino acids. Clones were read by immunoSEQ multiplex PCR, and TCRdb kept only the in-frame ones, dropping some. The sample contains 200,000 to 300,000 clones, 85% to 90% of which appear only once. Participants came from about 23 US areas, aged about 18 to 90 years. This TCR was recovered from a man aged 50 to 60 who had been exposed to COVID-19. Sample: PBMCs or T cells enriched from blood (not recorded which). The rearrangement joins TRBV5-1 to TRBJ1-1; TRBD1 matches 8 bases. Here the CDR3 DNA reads TGCGCCAGCAGCTTGGTATTCGGTCGGGCAGGGGGCCTTATCACTGAAGCTTTCTTT. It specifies CASSLVFGRAGGLITEAFF.